This entry lists 26 T cell receptor beta chains sequenced from one sample in a study of graft-versus-host responses after intestinal transplantation (dated by TCRdb to about 2021). The antigens of these receptors remain unknown. Libraries came from the immunoSEQ multiplex PCR assay. In its TCRdb copy, this immuneACCESS table keeps in-frame sequences only and misses some clones. Where compared with another copy, unresolved V genes explain less than half of these, and the others have no known cause. The sample table contains about 120,000 clones; only one count was recorded for 85% to 95% of them. 0.09% to 0.15% of the sample rests with the top ten. The time point label for this specimen denotes: cells obtained before transplantation from donor or recipient. The source was unstimulated CD4+ T cells sorted from spleen or lymph node cells, collected before intestinal transplant. The receptors originated from a human donor who received an intestinal transplant.

The genes are TRBV6-5 and TRBJ1-2; 9 nucleotides agree with TRBD1. The CDR3 has 13 amino acids. V was clipped by 4 bases and J by 4 bases; unmatched bases: 1. Germline V CDR1 and CDR2: MNHEY, SVGAGI. In DNA, the CDR3 is TGTGCCAGCAGTTGGGGACAGGGCTATGGCTACACCTTC. Translating it yields CASSWGQGYGYTF.

The chain is built from TRBV5-1 and TRBJ2-5; a weak D match, TRBD2 (6 bases). Germline CDR1 reads SGHRS; CDR2 reads YFSETQ. V shed 0 bases and J shed 2 bases, with 11 bases lying between them. This CDR3 is 15 amino acids long. The CDR3 loop reads CASSLESRGQETQYF. CDR3 DNA: TGCGCCAGCAGCTTGGAGTCCCGGGGGCAAGAGACCCAGTACTTC.

The chain recombines TRBV4-1 with TRBJ2-6, with a tentative D call TRBD2 (6 bases). The CDR3 consists of 17 residues. V lost 0 bases and J lost 0, with 9 bases in between. Germline lookup yields CDR1 MGHRA and CDR2 YSYEKL. CDR3 bases: TGCGCCAGCAGCCAAGAGGCGGGGAGCTCTGGGGCCAACGTCCTGACTTTC. Residues: CASSQEAGSSGANVLTF.

This clone was detected only once. The chain combines TRBV5-4 with TRBJ2-1; weak D call: TRBD1 (5 bases). V gave up 0 bases and J gave up 6 bases, with 7 bases separating them. The CDR3 runs to 13 residues. CDR1 is SGHNT and CDR2 is YYREEE in the germline V gene (reference sequence). CDR3 coding DNA: TGTGCCAGCAGCTTGGACAGGCCCAATGAGCAGTTCTTC. It specifies CASSLDRPNEQFF.

The rearrangement joins TRBV7-3 to TRBJ1-2; unclear D gene. Germline V lookup: CDR1 SGHTA, CDR2 FQGTGA. The CDR3 is 13 amino acids. Trimming left V 6 bases short and J 3 bases short, with 11 bases between. The CDR3 DNA sequence: TGTGCCAGCAGTAAACAGACTGACTATGGCTACACCTTC. Translating gives CASSKQTDYGYTF.

The chain employs TRBV23-1 and TRBJ2-5; D call uncertain. TRBV23-1 is identified as an open reading frame with a role that is uncertain. The CDR3 runs 12 residues. Trimming left V 4 bases short and J 5 bases short, with 8 bases between. CDR3 residues: CASSRAFETQYF. CDR3 DNA sequence: TGCGCCAGCAGTCGTGCATTTGAGACCCAGTACTTC.

The V and J genes are TRBV28 and TRBJ1-4, with no clear D. This CDR3 is built from 13 residues. V was pared by 5 bases and J by 6 bases, with 10 bases between. CDR1 MDHEN and CDR2 SYDVKM come from the germline V gene. The CDR3 loop reads CASSLDGYEKLFF. The CDR3 DNA is TGTGCCAGCAGTCTAGACGGGTATGAAAAACTGTTTTTT. The variable domain in full, completed from reference TRBV28 and TRBJ1-4, reads DVKVTQSSRYLVKRTGEKVFLECVQDMDHENMFWYRQDPGLGLRLIYFSYDVKMKEKGDIPEGYSVSREKKERFSLILESASTNQTSMYLCASSLDGYEKLFFGSGTQLSVL.

There are a few counts of this clone. The chain couples TRBV6-4 to TRBJ2-2, with TRBD1 identical over 8 bases. The CDR3 spans 16 residues. The V and J ends lost 2 bases and 3 bases, in that order; junction bases with no gene match: 5. The germline gives CDR1 MRHNA, CDR2 SNTAGT. This CDR3 is CASSDRQGPYTGELFF. The CDR3 bases are TGTGCCAGCAGTGACAGACAGGGGCCGTACACCGGGGAGCTGTTTTTT.

There are a few counts of this clone. This rearrangement joins TRBV18 to TRBJ2-5; a weak D match, TRBD1 (6 bases). CDR3 length: 14 amino acids. Germline-derived CDR1 and CDR2 are KGHSH and LQKENI. V lost 3 bases, J lost 5 bases, and 13 bases lay in between. The CDR3 DNA is TGTGCCAGCTCACCCAAGACAGGACGGGAGACCCAGTACTTC. Its protein is CASSPKTGRETQYF. The whole variable domain, remainder taken from reference TRBV18 and TRBJ2-5, is NAGVMQNPRHLVRRRGQEARLRCSPMKGHSHVYWYRQLPEEGLKFMVYLQKENIIDESGMPKERFSAEFPKEGPSILRIQQVVRGDSAAYFCASSPKTGRETQYFGPGTRLLVL.

V is TRBV28 and J is TRBJ2-2, with a tentative D call TRBD1 (5 bases). Germline values: CDR1 MDHEN, CDR2 SYDVKM. Trimming took off 3 bases at V and 6 bases at J, with 11 bases between the two ends. The CDR3 extends over 14 amino acids. CDR3 DNA: TGTGCCAGCAGTTTGGGGCGAGAGGCCGGGGAGCTGTTTTTT. Translating gives CASSLGREAGELFF.

V and J are TRBV4-1 and TRBJ2-2; D ambiguous. The CDR3 has 16 amino acids. In germline, CDR1 is MGHRA, CDR2 YSYEKL. Trimming removed 0 bases from V and 0 bases from J, with 8 bases in between. The chain's CDR3 is CASSQDALANTGELFF. The CDR3 DNA reads TGCGCCAGCAGCCAAGACGCCTTGGCGAACACCGGGGAGCTGTTTTTT.

V usage is TRBV19 and J usage is TRBJ1-1; D possibly corresponds to TRBD1 (5 bases). The V gene lost 10 bases and the J gene lost 1 base, with 10 bases spanning the gap. Germline loops: CDR1 LNHDA, CDR2 SQIVND (reference sequence). CDR3 length equals 12 residues. Here the CDR3 reads CATGGANTEAFF. DNA for the CDR3: TGTGCCACCGGTGGGGCGAACACTGAAGCTTTCTTT.

This sequence joins TRBV7-9 and TRBJ1-1; D uncertain. Germline loops: CDR1 SEHNR, CDR2 FQNEAQ (reference sequence). Trimming shortened V by 1 base and J by 5 bases, and 8 bases separated the two germline ends. There are 13 residues in the CDR3. The CDR3 here is CASSLEAGTEAFF. DNA for the CDR3: TGTGCCAGCAGCTTAGAGGCGGGGACTGAAGCTTTCTTT. The complete variable domain, with remaining parts taken from reference TRBV7-9 and TRBJ1-1, reads DTGVSQNPRHKITKRGQNVTFRCDPISEHNRLYWYRQTLGQGPEFLTYFQNEAQLEKSRLLSDRFSAERPKGSFSTLEIQRTEQGDSAMYLCASSLEAGTEAFFGQGTRLTVV.

The chain couples TRBV19 to TRBJ1-5; 7 bases line up with TRBD1. The CDR3 runs 17 residues. Trimming took 6 bases from V and 4 from J; bases not matched to a gene: 15. The germline V gene encodes CDR1 LNHDA and CDR2 SQIVND (reference sequence). The DNA of the CDR3 is TGTGCCAGTAGCAGATACGGGGACAGTAAGGCGAATCAGCCCCAGCATTTT. Protein product: CASSRYGDSKANQPQHF.

This chain connects TRBV6-1 to TRBJ1-5, with TRBD1 matching 9 bases. The V gene's germline CDR1 is MNHNS and CDR2 SASEGT. Unmatched junction bases numbered 8, after V lost 6 bases and J lost 8 bases. The CDR3 length is 14 residues. CDR3 DNA: TGTGCCAGCAGACCACAGGGGGCAAGGGAGCCCCAGCATTTT. Translation gives CASRPQGAREPQHF.

This clone was detected only once. The genes are TRBV11-2 and TRBJ2-1, with 11 bases fitting TRBD2. The CDR3 is 15 amino acids. Unmatched junction bases numbered 6, after V lost 4 bases and J lost 7 bases. Germline V lookup: CDR1 SGHAT, CDR2 FQNNGV. CDR3 in amino acids: CASSWGTSGANEQFF. CDR3 DNA sequence: TGTGCCAGCAGCTGGGGGACTAGCGGAGCAAATGAGCAGTTCTTC.

This clone has only one observation. V gene TRBV6-6 combines with J gene TRBJ2-2, with unresolved D. CDR1 MNHNY and CDR2 SVGAGI come from the germline V gene (reference sequence). The CDR3 contains 14 residues. Trimming stripped 5 bases from V and 5 bases from J, with 12 bases between. The DNA for the CDR3 is TGTGCCAGCAGTCCCCTTCTAGTGACCGGGGAGCTGTTTTTT. Protein: CASSPLLVTGELFF.

V is TRBV15 and J is TRBJ2-7; D unresolved. V lost 1 base, J lost 3 bases, and 13 bases lay in between. This CDR3 contains 15 residues. CDR1 LNHNV and CDR2 YYDKDF come from the germline V gene (reference sequence). The CDR3 region has the DNA TGTGCCACCAGCAGAGGCTTAGGGATGAGCTACGAGCAGTACTTC. Its translation: CATSRGLGMSYEQYF.

The J gene is TRBJ1-2, the V gene TRBV2, with a tentative D call TRBD1 (6 bases). Looked up from germline, CDR1 is SNHLY and CDR2 is FYNNEI. The CDR3 length is 13 residues. Trimming took off 7 bases at V and 6 bases at J, with 15 bases between the two ends. CDR3 DNA: TGTGCCAGCATCTTGGGGGCGCTTGATGGCTACACCTTC. The encoded protein is CASILGALDGYTF. Full variable domain (missing parts from reference TRBV2 and TRBJ1-2): EPEVTQTPSHQVTQMGQEVILRCVPISNHLYFYWYRQILGQKVEFLVSFYNNEISEKSEIFDDQFSVERPDGSNFTLKIRSTKLEDSAMYFCASILGALDGYTFGSGTRLTVV.

V usage is TRBV6-5 and J usage is TRBJ2-3, with unresolved D. Germline V gene data show CDR1 as MNHEY and CDR2 as SVGAGI. The CDR3 runs to 14 residues. V lost 2 bases and J 2 bases, leaving 8 bases between the germline ends. This CDR3 is CASSYDKSTDTQYF. CDR3 sequence (DNA): TGTGCCAGCAGTTACGACAAGTCCACAGATACGCAGTATTTT.

In this sample, this clone turned up a few times. The V and J genes are TRBV7-9 and TRBJ2-7; 8 bases match TRBD1. The CDR3 length is 16 residues. V was clipped by 0 bases and J by 2 bases; unmatched bases: 6. Looked up from germline, CDR1 is SEHNR and CDR2 is FQNEAQ (reference sequence). For the CDR3, the DNA is TGTGCCAGCAGCTTAGCACCCGGACAGGGTCCCTACGAGCAGTACTTC. Its translation: CASSLAPGQGPYEQYF.

The genes are TRBV4-2 and TRBJ2-5; 8 bases line up with TRBD1. The DNA end lines up better with TRBJ2-7; the J call may be wrong. From germline, CDR1 is LGHNA and CDR2 YNFKEQ. There are 13 residues in the CDR3. CDR3 in amino acids: CASSPKDRGEQYF. Written as DNA, the CDR3 is TGTGCCAGCAGCCCCAAAGACAGGGGCGAGCAGTACTTC.

This chain joins TRBV5-1 and TRBJ2-7, with no clear D. Germline V gene lookup returns CDR1 SGHRS and CDR2 YFSETQ. CDR3 length: 14 residues. Deletions cut 7 bases from V and 4 bases from J, with 18 bases between. CDR3 DNA: TGCGCCAGCTCATCTGACGTAAAACCTTACGAGCAGTACTTC. This encodes CASSSDVKPYEQYF.

V and J are TRBV6-5 and TRBJ2-3; D is unresolved. V lost 6 bases and J 3 bases, leaving 7 bases between the germline ends. CDR3 length equals 12 residues. CDR1 and CDR2 (germline): MNHEY, SVGAGI. The CDR3 bases are TGTGCCAGCAGCGGGTCTACAGATACGCAGTATTTT. This translates into CASSGSTDTQYF.

In DNA form, the CDR3 reads TGTGCCTGGAGTGTACAAGGGGGTCCGGATACGCAGTATTTT. Its translation is CAWSVQGGPDTQYF. The chain links TRBV30 to TRBJ2-3, with D possibly matching TRBD1 (6 bases). This CDR3 is built from 14 residues. Germline assignment: CDR1 GTSNPN and CDR2 SVGIG (reference sequence). Between the trimmed V and J ends, which lost 0 bases and 6 bases, there was a span of 13 bases.

The rearrangement uses TRBV19 and TRBJ2-7, with D possibly TRBD2 on 6 matching bases. Deletions cut 6 bases from V and 2 bases from J, with 14 bases between. CDR1 and CDR2 from the germline V gene are LNHDA and SQIVND (reference sequence). The length of the CDR3 is 14 residues. The CDR3 protein is CASSPGGGAYEQYF. The DNA of the CDR3 is TGTGCCAGTAGCCCAGGCGGCGGGGCCTACGAGCAGTACTTC.